This T cell receptor beta chain was profiled in a study of blood T cell repertoires in COVID-19. With 1 base removed from V and 4 bases from J, the gap between germline ends came to 5 bases. Germline CDR1 is MDHEN and CDR2 is SYDVKM. The CDR3 consists of 13 residues. Here immunoSEQ multiplex PCR was the method, and the copy in TCRdb shows in-frame clones only, minus some. The data hold about 250,000 clones, with 86% observed a single time. The chain recombines TRBV28 with TRBJ1-3; D is unresolved. The sequence was obtained from an elderly woman with COVID-19, enrolled during active disease. Sequencing was performed on peripheral blood. CDR3 loop: CASSLSVGNTIYF. The DNA of the CDR3 is TGTGCCAGCAGTTTATCTGTAGGAAACACCATATATTTT.